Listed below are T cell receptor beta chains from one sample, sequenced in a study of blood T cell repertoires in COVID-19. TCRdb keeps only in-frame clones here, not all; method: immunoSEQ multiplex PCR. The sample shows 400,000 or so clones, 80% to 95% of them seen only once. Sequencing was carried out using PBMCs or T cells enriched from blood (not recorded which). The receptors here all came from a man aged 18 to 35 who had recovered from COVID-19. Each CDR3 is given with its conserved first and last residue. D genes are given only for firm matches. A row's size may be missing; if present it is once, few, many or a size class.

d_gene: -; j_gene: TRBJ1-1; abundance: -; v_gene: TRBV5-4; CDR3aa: CASSLQGSGAEAFF; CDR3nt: TGTGCCAGCAGCTTACAGGGAAGTGGCGCTGAAGCTTTCTTT
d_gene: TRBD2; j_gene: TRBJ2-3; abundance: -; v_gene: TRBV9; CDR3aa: CASSPKTLAGGGTQYF; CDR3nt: TGTGCCAGCAGCCCAAAAACACTAGCGGGAGGGGGTACGCAGTATTTT
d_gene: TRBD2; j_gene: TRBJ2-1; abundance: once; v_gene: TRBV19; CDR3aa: CASSIDRPRQGILAGGSYNEQFF; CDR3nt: TGTGCCAGTAGTATAGACCGCCCCCGTCAGGGCATCCTAGCGGGAGGTTCCTACAATGAGCAGTTCTTC
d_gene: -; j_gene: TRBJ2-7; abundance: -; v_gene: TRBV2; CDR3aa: CASSPLAASSYEQYF; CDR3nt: TGTGCCAGCAGTCCCCTAGCTGCCAGCTCCTACGAGCAGTACTTC
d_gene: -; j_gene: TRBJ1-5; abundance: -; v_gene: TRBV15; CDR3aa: CATSRDRGPGQPQHF; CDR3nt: TGTGCCACCAGCAGAGATCGTGGTCCAGGTCAGCCCCAGCATTTT
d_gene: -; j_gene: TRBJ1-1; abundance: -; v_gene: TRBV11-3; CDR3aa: CASSLGGPEPMNTEAFF; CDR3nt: TGTGCCAGCAGCTTAGGGGGGCCAGAACCCATGAACACTGAAGCTTTCTTT
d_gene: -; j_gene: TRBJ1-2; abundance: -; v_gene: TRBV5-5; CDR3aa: CASSPTGRYGYTF; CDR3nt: TGTGCCAGCAGCCCCACGGGGAGGTATGGCTACACCTTC
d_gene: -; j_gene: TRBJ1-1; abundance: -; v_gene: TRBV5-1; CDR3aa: CASSFRGSGTEAFF; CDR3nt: TGCGCCAGCAGCTTCAGGGGAAGTGGCACTGAAGCTTTCTTT
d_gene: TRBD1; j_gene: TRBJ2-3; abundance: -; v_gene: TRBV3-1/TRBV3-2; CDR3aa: CASSGTDRDPTDTQYF; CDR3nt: TGTGCCAGCAGCGGGACGGACAGGGATCCCACAGATACGCAGTATTTT
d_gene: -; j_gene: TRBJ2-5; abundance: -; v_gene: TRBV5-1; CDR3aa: CASSWGVAYGETQYF; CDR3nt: TGCGCCAGCAGCTGGGGGGTGGCCTATGGAGAGACCCAGTACTTC
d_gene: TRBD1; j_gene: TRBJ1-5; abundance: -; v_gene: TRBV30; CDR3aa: CAWSEGQGDNQPQHF; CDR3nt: TGTGCCTGGAGTGAGGGACAGGGGGACAATCAGCCCCAGCATTTT
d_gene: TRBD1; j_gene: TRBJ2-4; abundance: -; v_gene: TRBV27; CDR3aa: CASSPRDSKNIQYF; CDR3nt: TGTGCCAGCAGCCCCCGGGACAGCAAAAACATTCAGTACTTC
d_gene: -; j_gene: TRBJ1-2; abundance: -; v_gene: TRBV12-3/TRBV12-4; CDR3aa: CASSLSTGYYTF; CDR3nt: TGTGCCAGCAGTTTATCTACAGGCTACTACACCTTC
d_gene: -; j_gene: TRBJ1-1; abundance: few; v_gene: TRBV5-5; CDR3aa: CASSLREGTPTEAFF; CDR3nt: TGTGCCAGCAGCTTGCGTGAGGGTACACCCACTGAAGCTTTCTTT
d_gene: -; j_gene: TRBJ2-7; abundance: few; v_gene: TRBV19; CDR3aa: CASSIGGAYEQYF; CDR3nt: TGTGCCAGTAGTATAGGGGGCGCCTACGAGCAGTACTTC
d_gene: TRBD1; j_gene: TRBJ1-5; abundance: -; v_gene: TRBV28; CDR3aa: CASTSLDRANQPQHF; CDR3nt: TGTGCCAGCACTAGTCTGGACAGGGCCAATCAGCCCCAGCATTTT